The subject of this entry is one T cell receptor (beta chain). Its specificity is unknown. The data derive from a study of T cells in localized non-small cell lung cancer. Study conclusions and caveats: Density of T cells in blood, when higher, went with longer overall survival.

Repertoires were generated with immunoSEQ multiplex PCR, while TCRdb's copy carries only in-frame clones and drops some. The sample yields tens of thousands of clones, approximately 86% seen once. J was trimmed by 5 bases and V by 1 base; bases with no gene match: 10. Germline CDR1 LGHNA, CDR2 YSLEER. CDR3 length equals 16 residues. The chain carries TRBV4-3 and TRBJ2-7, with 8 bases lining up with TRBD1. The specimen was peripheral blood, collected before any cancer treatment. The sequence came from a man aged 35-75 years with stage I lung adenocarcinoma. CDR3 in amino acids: CASSQVGQGASNEQYF. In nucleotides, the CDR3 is TGCGCCAGCAGCCAAGTCGGTCAGGGGGCTTCCAACGAGCAGTACTTC.